This is a list of T cell receptor beta chains from one sample in a study of post-analysis software for immune sequencing data. TCRdb re-derived calls from the PCR reads in MiXCR, one entry per CDR3 protein. The profile shows 380,000 or so distinct CDR3 sequences, 30% to 45% of them singletons. Sequences were obtained from blood. These receptor sequences come from a girl aged 10 to 17 with multiple sclerosis. CDR3s include the opening cysteine and the closing phenylalanine or tryptophan. A D gene is named only where the DNA matches it firmly. Rows give clone size only sometimes, using once, few, many, or a class for an expanded clone.

TRBD2 | TRBJ2-1 | TRBV6-5 | . | CASRKGLSGREFF | TGTGCCAGCAGGAAGGGACTTTCCGGGAGGGAGTTCTTC
TRBD2 | TRBJ2-1 | TRBV10-3 | few | CAIRPGASGGNRNEQFF | TGTGCCATCAGGCCTGGGGCTAGCGGGGGGAATAGGAATGAGCAGTTCTTC
TRBD1 | TRBJ2-3 | TRBV7-7 | . | CASSIGTGGTDTQYF | TGTGCTAGCAGCATCGGGACAGGGGGCACAGATACGCAGTATTTT
TRBD2 | TRBJ2-7 | TRBV27 | . | CASSLREASGTYEQYF | TGTGCCAGCAGTTTACGCGAGGCTAGCGGAACCTACGAGCAGTACTTC
. | TRBJ2-1 | TRBV6-5 | . | CATSGGAEQFF | TGTGCCACCTCAGGGGGGGCCGAGCAGTTCTTC
TRBD1 | TRBJ2-1 | TRBV7-9 | few | CASSPPAGTGGNEQFF | TGTGCCAGCAGCCCCCCCGCAGGGACAGGGGGCAATGAGCAGTTCTTC
. | TRBJ2-3 | TRBV9 | . | CASSVVAKASTDTQYF | TGTGCCAGCAGCGTAGTTGCAAAGGCTAGCACAGATACGCAGTATTTT
. | TRBJ1-1 | TRBV27 | . | CASSLSRGGGGTEAFF | TGTGCCAGCAGTTTAAGCCGGGGGGGAGGGGGCACTGAAGCTTTCTTT
TRBD1 | TRBJ1-2 | TRBV20-1 | . | CSAVQGARGYTF | TGCAGTGCAGTACAGGGGGCGCGAGGCTACACCTTC
TRBD1 | TRBJ1-2 | TRBV7-3 | many | CASSSGQGHYTF | TGTGCCAGCAGCTCGGGACAGGGGCACTACACCTTC
TRBD1 | TRBJ2-3 | TRBV19 | few | CASSIRDRETDTQYF | TGTGCCAGTAGTATCAGGGACAGGGAAACAGATACGCAGTATTTT
. | TRBJ2-7 | TRBV20-1 | many | CSARGRESVGEQYF | TGCAGTGCTAGGGGAAGAGAATCGGTGGGTGAGCAGTACTTC
. | TRBJ1-4 | TRBV9 | few | CASSVDPGGFVEKLFF | TGTGCCAGCAGCGTAGACCCTGGGGGCTTTGTTGAAAAACTGTTTTTT
. | TRBJ1-1 | TRBV6-2/TRBV6-3 | . | CASSYYWDTEAFF | TGTGCCAGCAGTTACTACTGGGACACTGAAGCTTTCTTT
TRBD1 | TRBJ2-7 | TRBV15 | few | CATSSRTGLEQYF | TGTGCCACCAGCAGTCGGACAGGGCTCGAGCAGTACTTC
. | TRBJ2-6 | TRBV20-1 | . | CSAHGGLAVYSGANVLTF | TGCAGTGCTCATGGGGGGCTAGCGGTTTACTCTGGGGCCAACGTCCTGACTTTC
. | TRBJ2-7 | TRBV29-1 | . | CSVGAADNKDEQYF | TGCAGCGTTGGGGCAGCCGATAATAAGGACGAGCAGTACTTC
. | TRBJ2-5 | TRBV11-1 | . | CASSLGWTAQETQYF | TGTGCCAGCAGCTTAGGCTGGACAGCTCAAGAGACCCAGTACTTC
. | TRBJ2-5 | TRBV11-2 | . | CASSLGWVSQQETQYF | TGTGCCAGCAGCTTAGGCTGGGTCAGCCAGCAAGAGACCCAGTACTTC
. | TRBJ1-5 | TRBV12-3/TRBV12-4 | few | CASSLDPGNQPQHF | TGTGCCAGCAGTTTAGACCCAGGTAATCAGCCCCAGCATTTT
TRBD1 | TRBJ2-7 | TRBV7-2 | few | CASSRGTGDYEQYF | TGTGCCAGCAGCCGAGGCACAGGGGACTACGAGCAGTACTTC
. | TRBJ1-2 | TRBV12-3/TRBV12-4 | few | CASTPGRANYGYTF | TGTGCCAGCACCCCGGGTAGGGCGAACTATGGCTACACCTTC
TRBD1 | TRBJ1-2 | TRBV12-3/TRBV12-4 | . | CASSSRTGFYGYTF | TGTGCCAGCAGTTCTCGGACAGGGTTTTATGGCTACACCTTC
. | TRBJ2-3 | TRBV9 | . | CASSVAGGQPTDTQYF | TGTGCCAGCAGCGTAGCCGGGGGGCAGCCCACAGATACGCAGTATTTT
. | TRBJ2-3 | TRBV28 | . | CATHRLGSSLGTDTQYF | TGTGCCACCCACCGGCTCGGGAGTTCACTGGGCACAGATACGCAGTATTTT
. | TRBJ2-1 | TRBV29-1 | . | CSVETNEQFF | TGCAGCGTTGAGACGAATGAGCAGTTCTTC
. | TRBJ2-6 | TRBV7-8 | . | CASSLADRSGANVLTF | TGTGCCAGCAGCTTGGCCGACCGATCTGGGGCCAACGTCCTGACTTTC
. | TRBJ1-6 | TRBV20-1 | . | CSAAGQSSYNSPLHF | TGCAGTGCTGCTGGGCAGAGCTCCTATAATTCACCCCTCCACTTT
. | TRBJ1-6 | TRBV7-2 | . | CASSPLGGRSPLHF | TGTGCCAGCAGCCCCCTTGGGGGGCGTTCACCCCTCCACTTT
. | TRBJ2-7 | TRBV20-1 | . | CSARGARGGADEQYF | TGCAGTGCAAGGGGGGCCCGAGGGGGGGCCGACGAGCAGTACTTC
. | TRBJ2-2 | TRBV6-1 | few | CASSGRGAYTGELFF | TGTGCCAGCAGTGGAAGGGGGGCTTACACCGGGGAGCTGTTTTTT
. | TRBJ2-7 | TRBV6-5 | . | CASSYYVGESCEQYF | TGTGCCAGCAGTTACTATGTTGGGGAAAGCTGCGAGCAGTACTTC
TRBD1 | TRBJ2-5 | TRBV5-1 | . | CASSLEFRTGRHQETQYF | TGCGCCAGCAGCTTGGAATTTAGGACAGGGAGGCACCAAGAGACCCAGTACTTC
TRBD2 | TRBJ2-7 | TRBV6-5 | . | CASTKGLAGYEQYF | TGTGCCAGCACCAAGGGACTAGCGGGGTACGAGCAGTACTTC
. | TRBJ2-7 | TRBV5-5 | few | CASSLASVQPYEQYF | TGTGCCAGCAGCTTGGCGTCCGTCCAACCCTACGAGCAGTACTTC
. | TRBJ1-2 | TRBV5-8 | few | CASSSVADGYTF | TGTGCCAGCAGCTCAGTCGCGGATGGCTACACCTTC
. | TRBJ2-3 | TRBV20-1 | . | CSAGEFTQYF | TGCAGTGCTGGGGAATTTACGCAGTATTTT
. | TRBJ2-3 | TRBV7-2 | few | CASSPYPPSRDTQYF | TGTGCCAGCAGCCCCTACCCGCCGAGTAGGGATACGCAGTATTTT
. | TRBJ2-7 | TRBV5-1 | . | CASSLGGPAITYEQYF | TGCGCCAGCAGCTTGGGTGGACCTGCGATTACCTACGAGCAGTACTTC
. | TRBJ2-7 | TRBV12-3/TRBV12-4 | many | CASSHDWSYEQYF | TGTGCCAGCAGCCACGACTGGTCCTACGAGCAGTACTTC
TRBD2 | TRBJ2-2 | TRBV9 | . | CASSPAGRGNTGELFF | TGTGCCAGCAGCCCAGCGGGACGCGGAAACACCGGGGAGCTGTTTTTT
TRBD1 | TRBJ1-1 | TRBV7-9 | . | CASSLDRGGGAFF | TGTGCCAGCAGCTTAGACAGGGGCGGAGGGGCTTTCTTT
TRBD2 | TRBJ2-7 | TRBV6-5 | few | CASSYSRPGLADSYEQYF | TGTGCCAGCAGTTACTCGAGACCCGGACTAGCGGACTCCTACGAGCAGTACTTC
TRBD1 | TRBJ1-2 | TRBV28 | many | CASRTGGPKGYGYTF | TGTGCCAGCAGGACAGGGGGTCCAAAAGGCTATGGCTACACCTTC
. | TRBJ2-1 | TRBV12-3/TRBV12-4 | few | CASSDGGTRNEQFF | TGTGCCAGCAGTGATGGGGGGACTCGTAATGAGCAGTTCTTC
. | TRBJ1-6 | TRBV5-1 | . | CASSPAGDNSPLHF | TGCGCCAGTAGCCCAGCAGGGGATAATTCACCCCTCCACTTT
. | TRBJ2-3 | TRBV11-2 | . | CASSLGQSSTDTQYF | TGTGCCAGCAGCTTAGGACAGTCTAGCACAGATACGCAGTATTTT